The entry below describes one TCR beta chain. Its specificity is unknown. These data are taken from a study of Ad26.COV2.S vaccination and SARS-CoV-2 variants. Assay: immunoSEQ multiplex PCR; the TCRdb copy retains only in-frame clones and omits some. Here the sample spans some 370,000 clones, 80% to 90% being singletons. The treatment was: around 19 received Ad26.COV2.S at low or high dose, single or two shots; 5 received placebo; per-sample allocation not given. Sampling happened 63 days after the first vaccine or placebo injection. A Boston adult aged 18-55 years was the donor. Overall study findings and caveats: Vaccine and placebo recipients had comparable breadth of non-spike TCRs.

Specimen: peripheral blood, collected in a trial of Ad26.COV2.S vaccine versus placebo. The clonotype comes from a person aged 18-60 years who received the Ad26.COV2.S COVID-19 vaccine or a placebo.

CDR3 loop: CASRTLGQGRNSPLHF. The CDR3 DNA reads TGTGCCAGCAGGACCTTGGGACAGGGTCGTAATTCACCCCTCCACTTT. This chain uses TRBV11-2 with TRBJ1-6; 9 bases agree with TRBD1. Unmatched junction bases numbered 9, after V lost 6 bases and J lost 6 bases. The CDR3 runs 16 residues. Germline-derived CDR1 and CDR2 are SGHAT and FQNNGV.